One sample yielded the 9 T cell receptor beta chains listed below, sequenced in a study of T cell repertoires in cytomegalovirus infection. MiXCR, run by TCRdb on the reads, gives a single entry per CDR3 protein. The sample gives 150,000 to 200,000 distinct CDR3 sequences, 28% of which show up once; approximately 30% is in the top ten. The sequenced material came from PBMCs. Every receptor here comes from a human donor in good health (CMV status not recorded). Some clones in this sample may be carry-over from other donors' samples.

This clonotype was seen a few times. The rearrangement joins TRBV7-2 to TRBJ1-1; D may be TRBD1 (6 bases). V was shortened by 2 bases and J by 6 bases, with 13 bases between the two germline ends. The CDR3 runs to 14 residues. Germline V gene lookup returns CDR1 SGHTA and CDR2 FQGNSA. The CDR3 region is CASSLRTDRAEAFF. The CDR3 DNA sequence: TGTGCCAGCAGCTTAAGGACAGATCGAGCTGAAGCTTTCTTT.

This clonotype has just a few counts. The genes are TRBV6-4 and TRBJ2-2; no clear D. The CDR3 totals 13 residues. V dropped 4 bases and J dropped 1 base, with 4 bases sitting between them. From germline, CDR1 is MRHNA and CDR2 SNTAGT. CDR3 amino acids: CASSGGNTGELFF. DNA for the CDR3: TGTGCCAGCAGTGGGGGGAACACCGGGGAGCTGTTTTTT.

V and J are TRBV2 and TRBJ1-3, with no clear D. V lost 2 bases and J lost 4, with 12 bases in between. Per germline, CDR1 SNHLY and CDR2 FYNNEI. The CDR3 is 15 residues long. In nucleotides, the CDR3 is TGTGCCAGCAGTGAACGCCGGGGAAAGGGAAACACCATATATTTT. Encoded protein: CASSERRGKGNTIYF.

Note on this clonotype: At one boundary the junction diverges from the germline segment, which might be a read error. J is TRBJ2-2 and V is TRBV3-1; the D is unclear. This CDR3 has 14 residues. The germline gives CDR1 LGHDT, CDR2 YNNKEL (reference sequence). For the CDR3, the DNA is TGTACCAGCAGCCAAGTGGTGGGTCTCGGGGAGCTGTTTTTT. It codes for CTSSQVVGLGELFF.

This clonotype was counted only a few times. The chain uses TRBV14 and TRBJ2-7; D is perhaps TRBD2 (6 bases). V was shortened by 4 bases and J by 0 bases, with 16 bases between the two germline ends. CDR3 length: 16 residues. Germline V CDR1 and CDR2: SGHDN, FVKESK. The CDR3 DNA reads as TGTGCCAGCAGCCCTGTAGGGGACTGGAGCTCCTACGAGCAGTACTTC. Amino acid sequence: CASSPVGDWSSYEQYF. The complete variable domain, with remaining parts taken from reference TRBV14 and TRBJ2-7, reads EAGVTQFPSHSVIEKGQTVTLRCDPISGHDNLYWYRRVMGKEIKFLLHFVKESKQDESGMPNNRFLAERTGGTYSTLKVQPAELEDSGVYFCASSPVGDWSSYEQYFGPGTRLTVT.

This clonotype appeared many times. This sequence joins TRBV20-1 and TRBJ2-7; a weak D match, TRBD1 (7 bases). Germline V gene lookup returns CDR1 DFQATT and CDR2 SNEGSKA (reference sequence). V dropped 6 bases and J dropped 1 base, with 16 bases sitting between them. The CDR3 spans 14 residues. CDR3 DNA: TGCAGTGCAACAGGGGTCGGAGGGTCCTACGAGCAGTACTTC. Amino acid sequence: CSATGVGGSYEQYF.

The rearrangement links TRBV10-3 to TRBJ2-7; 8 nucleotides align to TRBD1. CDR1 ENHRY and CDR2 SYGVKD come from the germline V gene. V lost 4 bases and J lost 5; bases outside the gene matches: 10. This CDR3 is 15 amino acids long. Here the CDR3 reads CAISATNGQGDEQYF. In nucleotides, the CDR3 is TGTGCCATCAGTGCTACCAACGGACAGGGCGACGAGCAGTACTTC.

The rearrangement links TRBV20-1 to TRBJ1-3, with D possibly being TRBD1 (5 bases). V was cut by 3 bases and J by 4 bases, with 19 bases left in between. The germline V gene has CDR1 DFQATT and CDR2 SNEGSKA (reference sequence). This CDR3 has 16 residues. This CDR3 reads CSASDPRGAAGNTIYF. The CDR3, as DNA: TGCAGTGCTAGTGACCCTCGGGGCGCCGCAGGAAACACCATATATTTT.

This clonotype was counted many times. The V and J genes are TRBV7-3 and TRBJ2-1; 9 bases fit TRBD1. Germline CDR1 and CDR2: SGHTA and FQGTGA. The CDR3 has 17 residues. Germline trimming cut 5 bases from V and 1 base from J; bases unmatched to any gene: 9. CDR3 coding DNA: TGTGCCAGCAGCCCCCGCCCCGGGACAGGGTCCTACAATGAGCAGTTCTTC. Protein sequence: CASSPRPGTGSYNEQFF. The complete variable domain, with remaining parts taken from reference TRBV7-3 and TRBJ2-1, reads GAGVSQTPSNKVTEKGKYVELRCDPISGHTALYWYRQSLGQGPEFLIYFQGTGAADDSGLPNDRFFAVRPEGSVSTLKIQRTERGDSAVYLCASSPRPGTGSYNEQFFGPGTRLTVL.